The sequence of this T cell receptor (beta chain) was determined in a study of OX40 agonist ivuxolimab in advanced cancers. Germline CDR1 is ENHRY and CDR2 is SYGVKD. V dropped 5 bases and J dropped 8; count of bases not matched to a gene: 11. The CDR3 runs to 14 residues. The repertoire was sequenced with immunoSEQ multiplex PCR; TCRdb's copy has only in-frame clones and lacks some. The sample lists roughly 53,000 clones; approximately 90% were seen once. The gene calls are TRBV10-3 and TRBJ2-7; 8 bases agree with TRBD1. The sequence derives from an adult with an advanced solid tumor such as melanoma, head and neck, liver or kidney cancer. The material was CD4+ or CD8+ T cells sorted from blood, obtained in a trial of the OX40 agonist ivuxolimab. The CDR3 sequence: CAISRGADRDKQYF. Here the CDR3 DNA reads TGTGCCATCAGTAGAGGGGCGGACAGGGACAAGCAGTACTTC.